This is a list of T cell receptor beta chains from one sample in a study of blood T cell repertoires in COVID-19. The assay was immunoSEQ multiplex PCR, and TCRdb's table has in-frame clones only and misses some. This sample has approximately 230,000 clones, with about nine tenths found just once. The sample was PBMCs or T cells enriched from blood (not recorded which). These receptors were taken from a man aged 40-49 years who had recovered from COVID-19. CDR3s include the opening cysteine and the closing phenylalanine or tryptophan. Each record gives: D gene, clone size, J gene, V gene, CDR3 DNA, CDR3 protein. A D gene is named only where the DNA matches it firmly. Part of the rows lack a size; the others show once, few, many or a class for expanded clones.

.	.	TRBJ1-6	TRBV4-1	TGCGCCAGCAGTCGTATAACGGGATACTCTTCACCCCTCCACTTT	CASSRITGYSSPLHF
TRBD1	.	TRBJ1-1	TRBV9	TGTGCCAGCAGCCCTCAGGGGGCAAGCACTGAAGCTTTCTTT	CASSPQGASTEAFF
.	.	TRBJ2-3	TRBV4-3	TGCGCCAGCAGCCAAGACAGGGTTAGCACAGATACGCAGTATTTT	CASSQDRVSTDTQYF
TRBD1	.	TRBJ2-7	TRBV18	TGTGCCAGCTCACCTCTCGCTGGACAGGGATACGAGCAGTACTTC	CASSPLAGQGYEQYF
.	few	TRBJ1-1	TRBV5-4	TGTGCCAGCAGCTTGGCCCCAGGCCAGAACACTGAAGCTTTCTTT	CASSLAPGQNTEAFF
TRBD1	many	TRBJ1-1	TRBV14	TGTGCCAGCCGGGACAGGGGGAACACTGAAGCTTTCTTT	CASRDRGNTEAFF
.	.	TRBJ1-6	TRBV9	TGTGCCAGCAGCGGTGGACAGAGCTCCTATAATTCACCCCTCCACTTT	CASSGGQSSYNSPLHF
.	few	TRBJ2-2	TRBV11-3	TGTGCCAGCAGCTTAGATCACGCAGGGGTGGCCACCGGGGAGCTGTTTTTT	CASSLDHAGVATGELFF
.	.	TRBJ2-2	TRBV6-4	TGTGCCAGCAGTGTTGGGAGGAACACCGGGGAGCTGTTTTTT	CASSVGRNTGELFF
.	.	TRBJ2-1	TRBV19	TGTGCCAGTAGTATTGGCCAGGCTGAGCAGTTCTTC	CASSIGQAEQFF
.	.	TRBJ1-2	TRBV19	TGTGCCAGTAGTCAGCAGGGTGCCTATGGCTACACCTTC	CASSQQGAYGYTF
.	.	TRBJ2-3	TRBV6-5	TGTGCCAGCAGTTTTACGGGAAGCACAGATACGCAGTATTTT	CASSFTGSTDTQYF
.	.	TRBJ2-7	TRBV7-2	TGTGCCAGCAGTCCTCAGGGCCTCGAGCAGTACTTC	CASSPQGLEQYF
TRBD1	.	TRBJ1-1	TRBV27	TGTGCCAGCAGTCTACAGGGGTACACTGAAGCTTTCTTT	CASSLQGYTEAFF
.	.	TRBJ1-2	TRBV5-5	TGTGCCAGCAGCTTGGCGGAGGCAAACTATGGCTACACCTTC	CASSLAEANYGYTF
TRBD2	.	TRBJ2-5	TRBV9	TGTGCCAGCAGCGTAGGGGGAGGGTCAGGAGAGACCCAGTACTTC	CASSVGGGSGETQYF
TRBD1	.	TRBJ2-7	TRBV7-9	TGTGCCATCAGCGTGGACAGGGGCTACGAGCAGTACTTC	CAISVDRGYEQYF
.	once	TRBJ1-1	TRBV15	TGTGCCACCAGCAGAGATCTGCAGGGGCGAGGGTACACTGAAGCTTTCTTT	CATSRDLQGRGYTEAFF
TRBD2	.	TRBJ2-1	TRBV2	TGTGCCAGCAGAGTAGCGGGGGCCCGTGTGAATGAGCAGTTCTTC	CASRVAGARVNEQFF
TRBD1	.	TRBJ2-1	TRBV5-1	TGCGCCAGCAGCTTAACCGGGACAGGGATCTACAATGAGCAGTTCTTC	CASSLTGTGIYNEQFF
.	.	TRBJ2-2	TRBV13	TGTGCCAGCAGCTCCTTAGACTACCGCACCGGGGAGCTGTTTTTT	CASSSLDYRTGELFF
.	.	TRBJ2-3	TRBV18	TGTGCCAGCTCACACGACAGAACACCTAGCACAGATACGCAGTATTTT	CASSHDRTPSTDTQYF
TRBD2	.	TRBJ2-3	TRBV5-6	TGTGCCAGCAGCCTCGGTTTGGCGGGGGACACAGATACGCAGTATTTT	CASSLGLAGDTDTQYF
.	.	TRBJ2-3	TRBV2	TGTGCCAGCAGTAGACTAGAATCCGATACGCAGTATTTT	CASSRLESDTQYF
.	few	TRBJ2-2	TRBV6-4	TGTGCCAGCAGTGACCACCCGGGATCGAACACCGGGGAGCTGTTTTTT	CASSDHPGSNTGELFF
.	.	TRBJ1-2	TRBV6-5	TGTGCCAGCAGTTACTGGCCAGCAGGGGCCGATGGCTACACCTTC	CASSYWPAGADGYTF
TRBD2	.	TRBJ2-2	TRBV6-6	TGTGCCAGCCTTAGGAGCGGGGGGGAGGCCGGGGAGCTGTTTTTT	CASLRSGGEAGELFF
.	.	TRBJ1-5	TRBV4-3	TGCGCCAGCAGCCAAGGTTTGGCAGACATTAGCAATCAGCCCCAGCATTTT	CASSQGLADISNQPQHF
TRBD1	few	TRBJ1-4	TRBV19	TGTGCCAGTACCGACGCACAGGGGGTCACCCAGGAAAAACTGTTTTTT	CASTDAQGVTQEKLFF